This T cell receptor beta chain stems from a study of T cells after yellow fever vaccination. The CDR3 runs 13 residues. The V end was cut by 2 bases, the J end by 2 bases, with 6 bases between. CDR1 LGHNA and CDR2 YNFKEQ come from the germline V gene. Notes on the study in general: Re-detected after boosting: most primary clones, about 95% of CD4 and less than 90% of CD8. Abundant clonotypes (contaminants from the bulk population) could be present in FACS-sorted repertoires.

This clonotype was counted ten times or more. What it binds is not known. A universal primer site and UMIs were added as TCR cDNA was made by 5'RACE template switching. Using its own MiXCR run on the 5' RACE reads, TCRdb lists one record per CDR3 protein. The sample records hundreds of thousands of distinct CDR3 sequences, 9.5% to 15% being singletons. The sequence was obtained from a young man who received the YFV17D yellow fever vaccine. The chain is built from TRBV4-2 and TRBJ2-5; D gene unclear. The material sequenced was CD4+ T cells sorted from PBMCs, taken 15 days after the yellow fever booster vaccination. Written as DNA, the CDR3 is TGTGCCAGCAGCCAACTCGGGCAAGAGACCCAGTACTTC. Translating it yields CASSQLGQETQYF.